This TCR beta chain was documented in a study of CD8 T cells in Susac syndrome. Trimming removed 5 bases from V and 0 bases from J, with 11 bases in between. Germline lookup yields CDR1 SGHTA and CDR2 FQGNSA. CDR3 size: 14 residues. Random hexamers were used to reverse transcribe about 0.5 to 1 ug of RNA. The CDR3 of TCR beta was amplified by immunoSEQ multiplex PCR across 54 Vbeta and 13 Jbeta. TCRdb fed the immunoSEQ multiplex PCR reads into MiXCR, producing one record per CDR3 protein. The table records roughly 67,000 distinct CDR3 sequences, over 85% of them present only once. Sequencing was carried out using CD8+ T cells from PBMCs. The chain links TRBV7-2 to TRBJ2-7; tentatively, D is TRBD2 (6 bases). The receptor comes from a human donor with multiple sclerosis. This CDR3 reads CASSHPGSSYEQYF. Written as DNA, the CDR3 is TGTGCCAGCAGCCATCCCGGGAGCTCCTACGAGCAGTACTTC.